This T cell receptor beta chain originates from a study of cytomegalovirus exposure and HLA in healthy donors. Regarding the study as a whole: A later analysis reportedly identified an Asian-associated ancestry cluster as carrying fewer N-insertions than the roughly 600-donor mean. Donor immune exposure was known only as CMV serostatus.

V was pared by 5 bases and J by 3 bases, with 10 bases of the junction left unmatched. From germline, CDR1 is SGHVS and CDR2 FQNEAQ. This CDR3 is 15 amino acids long. Worth noting for this clone: Its specificity is unknown.

Participants comprised healthy donors of bone marrow. This donor's CMV serostatus is unrecorded. In the PCR, 60 Vbeta and 13 Jbeta primers were used. TCRdb keeps only in-frame clones here, not all; method: immunoSEQ multiplex PCR. The table records some 140,000 clones, around 63% of them present only once. This chain connects TRBV7-8 to TRBJ2-7; 7 bases match TRBD1. Input material: PBMCs. The TCR was taken from a human donor in good health. The CDR3 here is CASSLLRGFGYEQYF. CDR3 nucleotide sequence: TGTGCCAGCAGCCTCCTCAGGGGGTTCGGCTACGAGCAGTACTTC.